This T cell receptor beta chain was captured by sequencing in a study of beta chain features in type 1 diabetes. Study-wide findings and caveats: Any role of HLA type in TCRB rearrangement remained unresolved here. There was a possibility that cDNA sequencing over-represented cells with high TCR expression.

This clone was found a few times. No antigen is known for it. Germline loops: CDR1 LNHDA, CDR2 SQIVND (reference sequence). This CDR3 has 16 amino acids. V gave up 4 bases and J gave up 2 bases; unmatched junction bases: 6. Sequenced material consisted of expressed TCRB transcripts (all of the isolated RNA was reverse transcribed). Assay used: immunoSEQ multiplex PCR; TCRdb lists only in-frame clones, some missing. The data hold some 150,000 clones, with approximately 9.2% observed a single time. This receptor was identified in a man between 18 and 35 years old in good health. The V and J genes are TRBV19 and TRBJ2-5; 11 positions agree with TRBD2. Sample: central memory CD4+ T cells from blood. The CDR3 nucleotides read TGTGCCAGTAGTACCGGGACTAGCGGTATACAAGAGACCCAGTACTTC. Amino acid sequence: CASSTGTSGIQETQYF.